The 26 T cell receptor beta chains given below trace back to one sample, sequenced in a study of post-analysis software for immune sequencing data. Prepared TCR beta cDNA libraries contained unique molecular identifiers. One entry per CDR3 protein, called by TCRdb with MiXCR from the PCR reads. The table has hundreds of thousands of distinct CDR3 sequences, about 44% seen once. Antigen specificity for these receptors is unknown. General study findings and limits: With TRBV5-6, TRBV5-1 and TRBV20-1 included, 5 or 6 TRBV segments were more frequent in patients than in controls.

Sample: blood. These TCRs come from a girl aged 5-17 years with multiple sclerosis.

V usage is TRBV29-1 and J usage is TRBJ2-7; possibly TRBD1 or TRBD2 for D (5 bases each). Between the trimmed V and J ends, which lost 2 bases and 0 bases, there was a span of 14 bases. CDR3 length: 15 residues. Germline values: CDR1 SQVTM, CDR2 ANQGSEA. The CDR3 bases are TGCAGCGTTGAAAGGGACGATGAGAGCTCCTACGAGCAGTACTTC. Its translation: CSVERDDESSYEQYF.

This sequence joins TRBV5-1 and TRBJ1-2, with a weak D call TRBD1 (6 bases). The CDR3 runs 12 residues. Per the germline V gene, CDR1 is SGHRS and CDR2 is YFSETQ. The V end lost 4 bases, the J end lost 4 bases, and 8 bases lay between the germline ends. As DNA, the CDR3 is TGCGCCAGCAGCAAAGGGGGCTATGGCTACACCTTC. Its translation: CASSKGGYGYTF.

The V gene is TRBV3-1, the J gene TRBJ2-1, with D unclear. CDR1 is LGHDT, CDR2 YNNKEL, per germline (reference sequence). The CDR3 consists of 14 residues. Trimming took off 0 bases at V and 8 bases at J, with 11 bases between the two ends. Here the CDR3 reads CASSQERLIDEQFF. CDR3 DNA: TGTGCCAGCAGCCAAGAGCGGCTTATCGATGAGCAGTTCTTC.

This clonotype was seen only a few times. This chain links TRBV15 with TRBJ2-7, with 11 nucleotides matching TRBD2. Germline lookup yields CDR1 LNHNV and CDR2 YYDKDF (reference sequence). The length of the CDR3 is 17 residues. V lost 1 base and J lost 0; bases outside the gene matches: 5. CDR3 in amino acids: CATSRASGTSGSYEQYF. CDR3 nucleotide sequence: TGTGCCACCAGCAGAGCCTCCGGGACTAGCGGCTCCTACGAGCAGTACTTC.

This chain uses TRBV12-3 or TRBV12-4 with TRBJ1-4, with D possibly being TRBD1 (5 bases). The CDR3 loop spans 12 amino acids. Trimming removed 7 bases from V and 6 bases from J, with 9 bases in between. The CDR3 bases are TGTGCCAGCACTTCCAGGGATGAAAAACTGTTTTTT. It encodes CASTSRDEKLFF.

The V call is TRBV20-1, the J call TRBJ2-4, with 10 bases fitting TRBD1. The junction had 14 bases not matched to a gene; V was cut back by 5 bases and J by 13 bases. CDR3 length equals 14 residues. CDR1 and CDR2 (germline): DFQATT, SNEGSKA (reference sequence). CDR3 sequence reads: CSALSRTGGREQYF. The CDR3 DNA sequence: TGCAGTGCTCTCTCGAGGACAGGGGGGAGGGAGCAGTACTTC.

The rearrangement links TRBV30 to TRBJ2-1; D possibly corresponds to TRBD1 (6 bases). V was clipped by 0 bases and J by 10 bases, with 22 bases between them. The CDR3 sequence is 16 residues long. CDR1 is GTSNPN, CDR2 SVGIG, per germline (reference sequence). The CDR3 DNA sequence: TGTGCCTGGAGTGTAGGCCAGGGGCCTCGATACCGGGAGCAGTTCTTC. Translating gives CAWSVGQGPRYREQFF.

For the CDR3, the DNA is TGTGCCAGCAGGTTACCGGGACAGGGGGATTACGAGCAGTACTTC. Its translation is CASRLPGQGDYEQYF. This chain links TRBV6-6 with TRBJ2-7; 11 bases are a match to TRBD1. CDR1 and CDR2 (germline): MNHNY, SVGAGI (reference sequence). J lost 4 bases, V lost 6 bases, and 8 bases had no gene match. This CDR3 is 15 amino acids long.

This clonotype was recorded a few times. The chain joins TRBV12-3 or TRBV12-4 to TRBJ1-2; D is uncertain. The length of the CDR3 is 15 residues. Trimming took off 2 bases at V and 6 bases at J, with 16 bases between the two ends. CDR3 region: CASSLFRAPLHGYTF. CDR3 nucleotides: TGTGCCAGCAGTTTATTCCGGGCTCCCCTCCATGGCTACACCTTC.

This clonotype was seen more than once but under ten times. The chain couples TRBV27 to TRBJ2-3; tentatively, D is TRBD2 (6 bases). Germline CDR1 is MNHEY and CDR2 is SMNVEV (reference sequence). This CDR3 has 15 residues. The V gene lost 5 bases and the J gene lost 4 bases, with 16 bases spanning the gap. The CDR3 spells CASSAPGETPDTQYF. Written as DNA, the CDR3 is TGTGCCAGCAGTGCCCCGGGAGAAACCCCAGATACGCAGTATTTT.

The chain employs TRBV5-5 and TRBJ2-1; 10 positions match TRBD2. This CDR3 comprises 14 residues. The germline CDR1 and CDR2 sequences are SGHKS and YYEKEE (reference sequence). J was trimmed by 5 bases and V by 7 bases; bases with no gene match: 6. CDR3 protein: CASSAGGPDNEQFF. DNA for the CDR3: TGTGCCAGCTCAGCGGGGGGGCCTGACAATGAGCAGTTCTTC.

The chain's CDR3 is CASSYSHRQGLGYTF. In DNA form, the CDR3 reads TGTGCCAGCAGTTACTCACACCGACAGGGCTTGGGCTACACCTTC. J is TRBJ1-2 and V is TRBV6-5, with 7 bases aligning to TRBD1. Germline V gene data show CDR1 as MNHEY and CDR2 as SVGAGI. The CDR3 has 15 amino acids. V shed 0 bases and J 8 bases; nucleotides not matched to a gene: 9.

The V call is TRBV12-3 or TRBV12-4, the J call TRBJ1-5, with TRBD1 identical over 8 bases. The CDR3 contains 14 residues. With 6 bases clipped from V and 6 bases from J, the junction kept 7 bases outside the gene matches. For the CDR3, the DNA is TGTGCCAGCAGACCCGGGACAGGTGTTCAGCCCCAGCATTTT. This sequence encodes CASRPGTGVQPQHF.

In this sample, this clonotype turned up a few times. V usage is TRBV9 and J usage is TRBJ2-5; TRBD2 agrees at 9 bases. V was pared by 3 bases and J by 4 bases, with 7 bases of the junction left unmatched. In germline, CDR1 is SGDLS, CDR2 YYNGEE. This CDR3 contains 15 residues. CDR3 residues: CASSGSGSFGETQYF. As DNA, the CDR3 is TGTGCCAGCAGCGGTAGCGGGAGTTTCGGAGAGACCCAGTACTTC. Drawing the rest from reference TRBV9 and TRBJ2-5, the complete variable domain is DSGVTQTPKHLITATGQRVTLRCSPRSGDLSVYWYQQSLDQGLQFLIQYYNGEERAKGNILERFSAQQFPDLHSELNLSSLELGDSALYFCASSGSGSFGETQYFGPGTRLLVL.

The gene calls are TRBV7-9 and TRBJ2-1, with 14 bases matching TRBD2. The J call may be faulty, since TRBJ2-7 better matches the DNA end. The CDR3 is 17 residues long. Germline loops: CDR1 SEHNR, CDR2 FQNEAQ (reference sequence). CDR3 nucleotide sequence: TGTGCCAGCAGCTTAGGAGGAGGACTAGCGGGAGGACGGGAGCAGTACTTC. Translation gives CASSLGGGLAGGREQYF.

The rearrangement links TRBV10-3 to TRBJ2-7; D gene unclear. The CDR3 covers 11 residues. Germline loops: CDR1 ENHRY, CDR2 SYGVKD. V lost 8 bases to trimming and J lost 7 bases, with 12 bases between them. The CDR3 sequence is CAISPQGEQYF. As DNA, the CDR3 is TGTGCCATCTCCCCCCAAGGGGAGCAGTACTTC.

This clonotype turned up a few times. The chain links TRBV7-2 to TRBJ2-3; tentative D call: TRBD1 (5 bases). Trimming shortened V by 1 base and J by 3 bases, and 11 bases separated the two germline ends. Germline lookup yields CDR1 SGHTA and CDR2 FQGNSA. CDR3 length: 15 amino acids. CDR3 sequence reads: CASSLGPGFTDTQYF. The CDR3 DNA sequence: TGTGCCAGCAGCTTAGGGCCAGGGTTTACAGATACGCAGTATTTT.

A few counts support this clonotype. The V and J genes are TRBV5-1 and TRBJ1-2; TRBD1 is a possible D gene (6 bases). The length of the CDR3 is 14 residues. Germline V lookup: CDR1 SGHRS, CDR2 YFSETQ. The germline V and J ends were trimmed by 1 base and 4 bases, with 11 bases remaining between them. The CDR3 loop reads CASSLQDSRYGYTF. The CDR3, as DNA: TGCGCCAGCAGCTTGCAGGACAGTCGCTATGGCTACACCTTC.

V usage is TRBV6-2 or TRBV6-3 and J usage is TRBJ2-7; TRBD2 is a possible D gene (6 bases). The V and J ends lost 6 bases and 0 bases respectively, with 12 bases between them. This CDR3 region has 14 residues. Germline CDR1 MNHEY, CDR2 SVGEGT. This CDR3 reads CASSHAGPSYEQYF. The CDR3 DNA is TGTGCCAGCAGCCACGCGGGGCCCTCCTACGAGCAGTACTTC.

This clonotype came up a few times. The CDR3 coding sequence is TGTGCCAGCAGCCAAAACCCTAGCGGGGGGGCCACCTACGAGCAGTACTTC. This codes for CASSQNPSGGATYEQYF. The chain is built from TRBV4-2 and TRBJ2-7, with 12 positions matching TRBD2. The V segment lost 2 bases and the J segment 2 bases; nucleotides outside the gene matches: 7. The germline gives CDR1 LGHNA, CDR2 YNFKEQ. The CDR3 spans 17 residues.

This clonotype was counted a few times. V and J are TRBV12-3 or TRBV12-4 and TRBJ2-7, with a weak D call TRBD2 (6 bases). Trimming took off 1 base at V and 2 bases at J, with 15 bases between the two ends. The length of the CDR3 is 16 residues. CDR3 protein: CASSLGRAITPYEQYF. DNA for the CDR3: TGTGCCAGCAGTTTAGGGAGGGCCATTACCCCCTACGAGCAGTACTTC.

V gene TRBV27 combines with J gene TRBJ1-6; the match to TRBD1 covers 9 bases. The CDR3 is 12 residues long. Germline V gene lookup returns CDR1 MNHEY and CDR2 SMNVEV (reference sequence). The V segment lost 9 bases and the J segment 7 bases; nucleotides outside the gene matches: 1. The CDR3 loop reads CASGQGNSPLHF. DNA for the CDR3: TGTGCCAGTGGACAGGGGAATTCACCCCTCCACTTT.

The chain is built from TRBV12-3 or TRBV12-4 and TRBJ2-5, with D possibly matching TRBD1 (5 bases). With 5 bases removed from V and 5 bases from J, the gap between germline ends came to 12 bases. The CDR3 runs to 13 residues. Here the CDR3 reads CASSIGEVETQYF. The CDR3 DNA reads TGTGCCAGCAGTATAGGGGAAGTGGAGACCCAGTACTTC.

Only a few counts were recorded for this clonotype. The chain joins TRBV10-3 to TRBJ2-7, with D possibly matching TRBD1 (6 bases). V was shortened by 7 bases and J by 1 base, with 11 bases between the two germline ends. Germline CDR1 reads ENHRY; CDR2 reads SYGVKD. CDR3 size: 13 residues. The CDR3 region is CAINDRRSYEQYF. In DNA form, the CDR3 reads TGTGCCATCAATGACAGGAGATCCTACGAGCAGTACTTC.

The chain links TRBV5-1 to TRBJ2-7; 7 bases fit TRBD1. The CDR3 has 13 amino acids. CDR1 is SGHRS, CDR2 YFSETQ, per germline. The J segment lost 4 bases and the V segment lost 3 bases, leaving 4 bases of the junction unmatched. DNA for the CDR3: TGCGCCAGCAGCTCGGGACAGCAGTACGAGCAGTACTTC. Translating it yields CASSSGQQYEQYF.

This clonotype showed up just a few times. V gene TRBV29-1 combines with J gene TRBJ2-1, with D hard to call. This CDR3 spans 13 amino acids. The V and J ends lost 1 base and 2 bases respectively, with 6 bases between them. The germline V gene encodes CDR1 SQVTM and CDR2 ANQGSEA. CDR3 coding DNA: TGCAGCGTTGAAGCCGGCCCCTACAATGAGCAGTTCTTC. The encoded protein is CSVEAGPYNEQFF.